The 27 T cell receptor beta chains presented below share a single source sample, sequenced in a study of T cells after posttransplantation cyclophosphamide. Here immunoSEQ multiplex PCR was the method, and the copy in TCRdb shows in-frame clones only, minus some. This sample has some 53,000 clones, with just over 85% found just once. Sequencing input: PBMCs. The receptors were gathered from a young man with a blood cancer, CMV-positive, and with a related stem cell donor.

The chain has TRBV28 and TRBJ1-1; tentative D call: TRBD1 (6 bases). CDR3 length: 14 residues. V was trimmed by 5 bases and J by 1 base, leaving 11 bases between them. CDR1 is MDHEN, CDR2 SYDVKM, per germline. The CDR3 DNA follows: TGTGCCAGCAGTCCGTCGACAGGGAACACTGAAGCTTTCTTT. Amino acids: CASSPSTGNTEAFF. The whole variable domain, remainder taken from reference TRBV28 and TRBJ1-1, is DVKVTQSSRYLVKRTGEKVFLECVQDMDHENMFWYRQDPGLGLRLIYFSYDVKMKEKGDIPEGYSVSREKKERFSLILESASTNQTSMYLCASSPSTGNTEAFFGQGTRLTVV.

V is TRBV28 and J is TRBJ2-7, with a possible D match to TRBD2 (5 bases). The CDR3 consists of 14 residues. Germline V gives CDR1 MDHEN, CDR2 SYDVKM. Trimming pared 1 base from V and 2 bases from J, leaving 9 bases between. The DNA of the CDR3 is TGTGCCAGCAGTTTATATGGGGAGACCTACGAGCAGTACTTC. Translated: CASSLYGETYEQYF.

The J gene is TRBJ2-7, the V gene TRBV14; 9 bases agree with TRBD2. The germline CDR1 and CDR2 sequences are SGHDN and FVKESK. J was trimmed by 1 base and V by 4 bases; bases with no gene match: 8. The length of the CDR3 is 16 residues. The CDR3 sequence: CASSPIAGEDSYEQYF. Written as DNA, the CDR3 is TGTGCCAGCAGCCCAATAGCGGGAGAGGATTCCTACGAGCAGTACTTC.

V gene TRBV2 combines with J gene TRBJ2-7; the D gene is possibly TRBD1 (6 bases). The germline CDR1 and CDR2 sequences are SNHLY and FYNNEI. The ends were cut back, 4 bases at V and 2 bases at J, with 12 bases in the middle. The CDR3 totals 14 residues. The CDR3 is CASSGPGVTYEQYF. In nucleotides, the CDR3 is TGTGCCAGCAGTGGACCAGGGGTGACCTACGAGCAGTACTTC. Drawing the rest from reference TRBV2 and TRBJ2-7, the complete variable domain is EPEVTQTPSHQVTQMGQEVILRCVPISNHLYFYWYRQILGQKVEFLVSFYNNEISEKSEIFDDQFSVERPDGSNFTLKIRSTKLEDSAMYFCASSGPGVTYEQYFGPGTRLTVT.

This sequence joins TRBV10-3 and TRBJ2-2; TRBD1 agrees at 11 bases. The length of the CDR3 is 17 residues. J was trimmed by 3 bases and V by 3 bases; bases with no gene match: 6. CDR1 and CDR2 from the germline V gene are ENHRY and SYGVKD. The CDR3 region is CAISDGTGGPYTGELFF. CDR3 coding DNA: TGTGCCATCAGTGATGGGACAGGGGGACCTTACACCGGGGAGCTGTTTTTT.

The V call is TRBV6-6, the J call TRBJ2-1, with TRBD2 matching 11 bases. Per the germline V gene, CDR1 is MNHNY and CDR2 is SVGAGI (reference sequence). The ends lost 6 bases at V and 7 bases at J; junction bases unmatched: 11. The CDR3 extends over 16 amino acids. The CDR3: CASRSLLAGVDNEQFF. The CDR3 DNA sequence: TGTGCCAGCAGGTCCCTACTAGCGGGAGTAGATAATGAGCAGTTCTTC.

This chain links TRBV6-4 with TRBJ2-3; TRBD2 agrees at 7 bases. V lost 2 bases, J lost 4 bases, and 3 bases stayed unmatched. The V gene's germline CDR1 is MRHNA and CDR2 SNTAGT. CDR3 length equals 14 residues. The CDR3 reads CASSDGAGADTQYF. The CDR3 bases are TGTGCCAGCAGTGACGGGGCGGGGGCAGATACGCAGTATTTT.

A few counts support this clone. The chain carries TRBV5-1 and TRBJ1-6, with 7 bases that match TRBD1. J was trimmed by 5 bases and V by 5 bases; bases with no gene match: 1. CDR1 is SGHRS and CDR2 is YFSETQ in the germline V gene. This CDR3 comprises 13 residues. The CDR3 DNA reads TGCGCCAGCAGTGACAGGGATAATTCACCCCTCCACTTT. Translation: CASSDRDNSPLHF.

In DNA form, the CDR3 reads TGCGCCAGCAGCTTGGGGACTAGCCGGGGTGGGGATGAGCAGTTCTTC. This gives the protein CASSLGTSRGGDEQFF. This chain links TRBV5-1 with TRBJ2-1; 8 nucleotides agree with TRBD2. V was pared by 0 bases and J by 8 bases, with 10 bases of the junction left unmatched. This CDR3 has 16 residues. Germline V gives CDR1 SGHRS, CDR2 YFSETQ.

J is TRBJ2-7 and V is TRBV5-8, with TRBD1 identical over 9 bases. The CDR3 covers 18 residues. In germline, CDR1 is SGHTS, CDR2 YDEGEE. V lost 7 bases, J lost 2 bases, and 19 bases stayed unmatched. CDR3 residues: CASFQGTGLLGTPYEQYF. CDR3 DNA: TGTGCCAGCTTCCAAGGGACAGGGTTGTTGGGCACCCCCTACGAGCAGTACTTC. Based on the CDR3 plus reference TRBV5-8 and TRBJ2-7, the full variable domain is EAGVTQSPTHLIKTRGQQATLRCSPISGHTSVYWYQQALGLGLQFLLWYDEGEERNRGNFPPRFSGRQFPNYSSELNVNALELEDSALYLCASFQGTGLLGTPYEQYFGPGTRLTVT.

The chain joins TRBV9 to TRBJ2-1; D remains unclear. Germline-derived CDR1 and CDR2 are SGDLS and YYNGEE. The CDR3 is 14 amino acids. V gave up 0 bases and J gave up 12 bases, with 16 bases separating them. The CDR3, as DNA: TGTGCCAGCAGCGTAGTCCCAGGAAGCCACGGGCAGTTCTTC. Translated: CASSVVPGSHGQFF.

CDR3 coding DNA: TGTGCCAGCAGCTTCGGGGGATCCTACGAGCAGTACTTC. Translating it yields CASSFGGSYEQYF. This chain joins TRBV5-4 and TRBJ2-7, with D possibly matching TRBD2 (6 bases). Germline loops: CDR1 SGHNT, CDR2 YYREEE (reference sequence). This CDR3 is built from 13 residues. Trimming left V 2 bases short and J 1 base short, with 7 bases between. Looking up the rest from reference TRBV5-4 and TRBJ2-7 gives the full variable domain: ETGVTQSPTHLIKTRGQQVTLRCSSQSGHNTVSWYQQALGQGPQFIFQYYREEENGRGNFPPRFSGLQFPNYSSELNVNALELDDSALYLCASSFGGSYEQYFGPGTRLTVT.

In its sample, this clone was seen once. V and J are TRBV10-3 and TRBJ2-1; D might be TRBD1 (5 bases). Germline V CDR1 and CDR2: ENHRY, SYGVKD. The CDR3 runs to 15 residues. V dropped 2 bases and J dropped 5 bases, with 13 bases sitting between them. DNA of the CDR3: TGTGCCATCAGTGAGACGTGGGGCCAGAACAATGAGCAGTTCTTC. Its protein product is CAISETWGQNNEQFF.

The chain joins TRBV19 to TRBJ1-4; no clear D gene. The CDR3 totals 14 residues. V was clipped by 6 bases and J by 0 bases, with 8 bases between them. Per the germline V gene, CDR1 is LNHDA and CDR2 is SQIVND (reference sequence). CDR3 amino acids: CASSPYATNEKLFF. The CDR3 bases are TGTGCCAGTAGCCCGTATGCAACTAATGAAAAACTGTTTTTT. The full variable domain, completed using reference TRBV19 and TRBJ1-4, is DGGITQSPKYLFRKEGQNVTLSCEQNLNHDAMYWYRQDPGQGLRLIYYSQIVNDFQKGDIAEGYSVSREKKESFPLTVTSAQKNPTAFYLCASSPYATNEKLFFGSGTQLSVL.

A few counts support this clone. The chain carries TRBV28 and TRBJ2-7; 7 bases match TRBD1. V lost 6 bases and J lost 5; bases outside the gene matches: 16. The germline gives CDR1 MDHEN, CDR2 SYDVKM. This CDR3 region has 16 residues. CDR3 sequence: CASSPRPGQRGHEQYF. The CDR3 bases are TGTGCCAGCAGCCCAAGGCCGGGACAGAGGGGCCACGAGCAGTACTTC.

The chain has TRBV4-3 and TRBJ2-5, with TRBD1 matching over 9 bases. CDR1 is LGHNA, CDR2 YSLEER, per germline. The ends lost 3 bases at V and 5 bases at J; junction bases unmatched: 13. The CDR3 sequence is 17 residues long. Here the CDR3 reads CASSQVDRGWLGETQYF. DNA of the CDR3: TGCGCCAGCAGCCAGGTCGACAGGGGGTGGCTTGGGGAGACCCAGTACTTC.

This clone showed up just once. An end of the junction differs from the germline gene, which may be a read error. The chain carries TRBV7-7 and TRBJ2-3; D unclear. Germline lookup yields CDR1 SSHAT and CDR2 FNYEAQ (reference sequence). The CDR3 totals 13 residues. CDR3 in DNA: TGTGCTAGCAGCTTGTCTCTGACAGATACGCAGTATTTT. It encodes CASSLSLTDTQYF.

This chain's CDR3 is CASSLALYSYEQYF. The CDR3 DNA sequence: TGTGCCAGCAGCTTAGCACTTTACTCCTACGAGCAGTACTTC. V and J are TRBV7-9 and TRBJ2-7, with no clear D. V was pared by 0 bases and J by 0 bases, with 6 bases between. From germline, CDR1 is SEHNR and CDR2 FQNEAQ (reference sequence). The CDR3 runs 14 residues.

This clone was recorded a few times. The rearrangement links TRBV29-1 to TRBJ1-3; 7 bases align to TRBD1. V was clipped by 7 bases and J by 4 bases; unmatched bases: 4. The CDR3 has 12 amino acids. Germline assignment: CDR1 SQVTM and CDR2 ANQGSEA. CDR3 nucleotide sequence: TGCAGCGCCCCGGGACAGGGAAACACCATATATTTT. Residues: CSAPGQGNTIYF. Full variable domain (remainder filled in from reference TRBV29-1 and TRBJ1-3): SAVISQKPSRDICQRGTSLTIQCQVDSQVTMMFWYRQQPGQSLTLIATANQGSEATYESGFVIDKFPISRPNLTFSTLTVSNMSPEDSSIYLCSAPGQGNTIYFGEGSWLTVV.

The V gene is TRBV6-6, the J gene TRBJ2-7; TRBD2 is a possible D gene (5 bases). The CDR3 runs 15 residues. The V and J ends lost 2 bases and 3 bases respectively, with 14 bases between them. Germline loops: CDR1 MNHNY, CDR2 SVGAGI (reference sequence). The CDR3 loop reads CASSYHERSVYEQYF. For the CDR3, the DNA is TGTGCCAGCAGTTACCATGAGCGGAGCGTCTACGAGCAGTACTTC.

J is TRBJ2-1 and V is TRBV7-2; 10 bases are a match to TRBD2. The J segment lost 6 bases and the V segment lost 2 bases, leaving 10 bases of the junction unmatched. This CDR3 spans 17 amino acids. CDR1 is SGHTA, CDR2 FQGNSA, per germline. The DNA for the CDR3 is TGTGCCAGCAGCTTAAAGTCGGGAGCGGGAGGGCGCAATGAGCAGTTCTTC. Translation: CASSLKSGAGGRNEQFF.

The DNA of the CDR3 is TGTGCCAGCAGCCCTAGCGGTACAGGGGGCGGTTACGAGCAGTACTTC. Its protein product is CASSPSGTGGGYEQYF. V is TRBV7-6 and J is TRBJ2-7, with 9 bases fitting TRBD1. J was trimmed by 4 bases and V by 5 bases; bases with no gene match: 12. This CDR3 spans 16 amino acids. Germline loops: CDR1 SGHVS, CDR2 FNYEAQ.

This sequence joins TRBV19 and TRBJ1-4; D unresolved. The length of the CDR3 is 14 residues. Trimming shortened V by 5 bases and J by 0 bases, and 7 bases separated the two germline ends. Germline V gene lookup returns CDR1 LNHDA and CDR2 SQIVND (reference sequence). CDR3 protein: CASSGQATNEKLFF. CDR3 coding DNA: TGTGCCAGTAGTGGCCAGGCAACTAATGAAAAACTGTTTTTT.

The chain is built from TRBV9 and TRBJ2-1; TRBD2 aligns across 11 bases. Unmatched junction bases numbered 9, after V lost 3 bases and J lost 4 bases. The CDR3 covers 17 residues. Germline V gives CDR1 SGDLS, CDR2 YYNGEE. The DNA for the CDR3 is TGTGCCAGCAGCGCCTCGGGACTAGCGGTTATTTACAATGAGCAGTTCTTC. Translation gives CASSASGLAVIYNEQFF.

The chain couples TRBV30 to TRBJ1-1; 7 nucleotides match TRBD1. V dropped 3 bases and J dropped 1; count of bases not matched to a gene: 2. Germline assignment: CDR1 GTSNPN and CDR2 SVGIG (reference sequence). CDR3 length: 13 residues. CDR3 nucleotides: TGTGCCTGGAGCGGACAGGCGAACACTGAAGCTTTCTTT. Translation gives CAWSGQANTEAFF.

The chain links TRBV4-3 to TRBJ1-1; perhaps TRBD1 as D (6 bases). The CDR3 totals 15 residues. Trimming left V 4 bases short and J 0 bases short, with 12 bases between. Germline CDR1 reads LGHNA; CDR2 reads YSLEER. The CDR3 here is CASSPGGAMNTEAFF. CDR3 nucleotide sequence: TGCGCCAGCAGCCCCGGGGGGGCGATGAACACTGAAGCTTTCTTT.

The V and J genes are TRBV18 and TRBJ2-3; TRBD2 matches at 9 bases. The length of the CDR3 is 17 residues. Trimming removed 3 bases from V and 1 base from J; junction bases left unmatched: 8. Germline values: CDR1 KGHSH, CDR2 LQKENI. For the CDR3, the DNA is TGTGCCAGCTCACCCATCGCTAGCGGGACCGGCACAGATACGCAGTATTTT. Protein sequence: CASSPIASGTGTDTQYF. The entire variable domain, with the rest obtained from reference TRBV18 and TRBJ2-3, is as follows: NAGVMQNPRHLVRRRGQEARLRCSPMKGHSHVYWYRQLPEEGLKFMVYLQKENIIDESGMPKERFSAEFPKEGPSILRIQQVVRGDSAAYFCASSPIASGTGTDTQYFGPGTRLTVL.